Each of the 23 T cell receptor beta chains below was sequenced from the same sample in a study of cytomegalovirus exposure and HLA in healthy donors (dated by TCRdb to between 2016 and 2019). The library was made by the immunoSEQ multiplex PCR assay. The multiplex PCR relied on a mix of 60 forward primers for TCR Vbeta segments and 13 reverse primers for TCR Jbeta segments. TCRdb mirrors the immuneACCESS table, restricted to in-frame sequences. Some clones are absent from its copies; in checked studies, under half trace to an unresolved V gene, and the reason for the others is unknown. The sample profile shows approximately 160,000 clones; almost 85% of them were found once. Together, the top ten hold more than 0.35% of the sample. The sequencing sample was made of PBMCs. Every receptor here comes from a boy aged 2 to 9 in good health and CMV-seronegative.

The V gene is TRBV5-1, the J gene TRBJ2-2; a possible D gene is TRBD2 (5 bases). This CDR3 contains 16 residues. In germline, CDR1 is SGHRS, CDR2 YFSETQ. V gave up 4 bases and J gave up 1 base, with 14 bases separating them. In DNA, the CDR3 is TGCGCCAGCAGCGGGAGCTTGGCTGTGAACACCGGGGAGCTGTTTTTT. Its protein product is CASSGSLAVNTGELFF.

The gene calls are TRBV13 and TRBJ2-7; D may be TRBD1 (5 bases). CDR1 is PRHDT and CDR2 is FYEKMQ in the germline V gene (reference sequence). The CDR3 consists of 13 residues. Between the trimmed V and J ends, which lost 5 bases and 6 bases, there was a span of 14 bases. Here the CDR3 reads CASSTLQETEQYF. CDR3 DNA sequence: TGTGCCAGCAGCACCCTACAGGAGACCGAGCAGTACTTC.

The rearrangement joins TRBV6-5 to TRBJ2-7; tentative D call: TRBD2 (6 bases). The CDR3 spans 14 residues. V gave up 7 bases and J gave up 6 bases, with 19 bases separating them. The germline CDR1 and CDR2 sequences are MNHEY and SVGAGI. The CDR3 region is CASISWGESAEQYF. CDR3 nucleotide sequence: TGTGCCAGCATCTCATGGGGGGAGTCAGCCGAGCAGTACTTC.

This chain joins TRBV19 and TRBJ2-2; 7 bases are a match to TRBD1. Germline V gene data show CDR1 as LNHDA and CDR2 as SQIVND (reference sequence). CDR3 length equals 17 residues. V dropped 4 bases and J dropped 4; count of bases not matched to a gene: 12. The CDR3 bases are TGTGCCAGTAGTACCCTAGGACAGGCACGAGCCACCGGGGAGCTGTTTTTT. Translated: CASSTLGQARATGELFF.

The chain uses TRBV9 and TRBJ1-1; maybe TRBD1 (5 bases). This CDR3 contains 13 residues. Trimming stripped 6 bases from V and 0 bases from J, with 9 bases between. Germline-derived CDR1 and CDR2 are SGDLS and YYNGEE. The CDR3 DNA follows: TGTGCCAGCACCAGGGAACTGAACACTGAAGCTTTCTTT. Translation: CASTRELNTEAFF.

The chain couples TRBV6-5 to TRBJ2-7; 10 positions agree with TRBD2. The germline V gene has CDR1 MNHEY and CDR2 SVGAGI. V shed 0 bases, J shed 4 bases, and the junction held 6 bases outside the gene matches. The CDR3 totals 16 residues. The CDR3 is CASSYSKASGSYEQYF. The CDR3 DNA follows: TGTGCCAGCAGTTACTCGAAGGCTAGCGGGAGTTACGAGCAGTACTTC.

The gene calls are TRBV19 and TRBJ2-1; no reliable D call. The CDR3 runs 16 residues. Deletions cut 4 bases from V and 6 bases from J, with 19 bases between. Germline assignment: CDR1 LNHDA and CDR2 SQIVND (reference sequence). The CDR3 loop reads CASSTVISAAINEQFF. CDR3 coding DNA: TGTGCCAGTAGTACCGTAATCTCGGCGGCCATCAATGAGCAGTTCTTC.

The CDR3 DNA follows: TGTGCCAGCACCTTTGGGGCCGGGACTAGCGGTTTTTCTAGCACAGATACGCAGTATTTT. Protein: CASTFGAGTSGFSSTDTQYF. The genes are TRBV28 and TRBJ2-3; 11 nucleotides match TRBD2. Germline CDR1 MDHEN, CDR2 SYDVKM. CDR3 length: 20 amino acids. Losses at the gene ends were 7 bases for V and 0 bases for J; bases not matched to a gene: 18.

This chain connects TRBV7-6 to TRBJ1-5; 12 bases agree with TRBD1. The J segment lost 0 bases and the V segment lost 2 bases, leaving 5 bases of the junction unmatched. The CDR3 is made up of 18 amino acids. CDR1 is SGHVS, CDR2 FNYEAQ, per germline. The CDR3 loop reads CASSLCGTGGCSNQPQHF. The CDR3 DNA reads TGTGCCAGCAGCTTATGTGGGACAGGGGGCTGTAGCAATCAGCCCCAGCATTTT.

The chain uses TRBV28 and TRBJ1-5; possible D gene TRBD1, 6 bases. Germline V gives CDR1 MDHEN, CDR2 SYDVKM. This CDR3 has 16 amino acids. V was pared by 5 bases and J by 6 bases, with 20 bases between. CDR3 amino acids: CASSRGGGVGAQPQHF. As DNA, the CDR3 is TGTGCCAGCAGTCGTGGAGGGGGGGTTGGGGCTCAGCCCCAGCATTTT.

The V call is TRBV27, the J call TRBJ2-6; 9 nucleotides agree with TRBD1. Germline V lookup: CDR1 MNHEY, CDR2 SMNVEV (reference sequence). This CDR3 spans 18 amino acids. J lost 0 bases, V lost 5 bases, and 8 bases had no gene match. This chain's CDR3 is CASSPRTGEYSGANVLTF. The CDR3 coding sequence is TGTGCCAGCAGTCCCCGGACAGGGGAATACTCTGGGGCCAACGTCCTGACTTTC.

The V gene is TRBV11-2, the J gene TRBJ2-7, with D possibly TRBD2 on 5 matching bases. The CDR3 consists of 14 residues. V lost 1 base, J lost 3 bases, and 10 bases lay in between. Germline loops: CDR1 SGHAT, CDR2 FQNNGV. The CDR3 DNA sequence: TGTGCCAGCAGCTTAGTATTCGGACTCTACGAGCAGTACTTC. Encoded protein: CASSLVFGLYEQYF.

Comment on this clone: One junction end does not reproduce the germline sequence, and a read error may be involved. The rearrangement links TRBV11-3 to TRBJ2-1, with no clear D. The CDR3 runs to 13 residues. Germline assignment: CDR1 SGHNT and CDR2 YENEEA. The CDR3 loop reads CASSSYNKNGQFF. DNA of the CDR3: TGTGCCAGCAGCTCCTATAATAAGAATGGGCAGTTCTTC.

V and J are TRBV2 and TRBJ2-7, with 7 bases aligning to TRBD2. The trim removed 10 bases at V and 3 bases at J, leaving 15 bases unmatched. The CDR3 is 15 amino acids. CDR1 and CDR2 (germline): SNHLY, FYNNEI. The CDR3 nucleotides read TGTGCCACCCTGAGAGTGAGGGAGGGCCACTACGAGCAGTACTTC. Protein sequence: CATLRVREGHYEQYF.

This chain uses TRBV19 with TRBJ1-1; TRBD1 aligns across 9 bases. This CDR3 is 16 amino acids long. Germline lookup yields CDR1 LNHDA and CDR2 SQIVND (reference sequence). The V segment lost 2 bases and the J segment 3 bases; nucleotides outside the gene matches: 7. CDR3 bases: TGTGCCAGTAGTATAATAAGGAGGACAGGGGACACTGAAGCTTTCTTT. Its translation is CASSIIRRTGDTEAFF.

The CDR3 coding sequence is TGTGCCAGCAGCCGCACTCCCGCTAGCGGGAGGAATGCTCCCGGGGAGCTGTTTTTT. Its protein is CASSRTPASGRNAPGELFF. The gene calls are TRBV4-2 and TRBJ2-2, with 11 bases matching TRBD2. With 4 bases clipped from V and 6 bases from J, the junction kept 16 bases outside the gene matches. The CDR3 consists of 19 residues. Germline V gives CDR1 LGHNA, CDR2 YNFKEQ.

The chain links TRBV4-1 to TRBJ2-5; the match to TRBD1 covers 8 bases. The CDR3 runs to 15 residues. V gave up 2 bases and J gave up 5 bases; unmatched junction bases: 7. CDR1 and CDR2 from the germline V gene are MGHRA and YSYEKL. The CDR3 is CASSQRTGNYETQYF. The CDR3 coding sequence is TGCGCCAGCAGCCAACGGACAGGGAATTATGAGACCCAGTACTTC.

The chain joins TRBV5-1 to TRBJ2-3, with D uncertain. CDR3 size: 15 residues. V was pared by 0 bases and J by 6 bases, with 14 bases between. Germline V CDR1 and CDR2: SGHRS, YFSETQ. The CDR3 nucleotides are TGCGCCAGCAGCTTGGCCACGTCTTCACGGGATACGCAGTATTTT. Its translation is CASSLATSSRDTQYF.

This rearrangement joins TRBV19 to TRBJ2-7; the match to TRBD2 covers 11 bases. Germline V gene lookup returns CDR1 LNHDA and CDR2 SQIVND (reference sequence). V lost 6 bases, J lost 3 bases, and 7 bases stayed unmatched. The CDR3 spans 15 residues. CDR3 sequence (DNA): TGTGCCAGTAGCCCCGGGACTAGCGGAATCTACGAGCAGTACTTC. This sequence encodes CASSPGTSGIYEQYF.

This clone was picked up one time. The rearrangement joins TRBV9 to TRBJ1-4; 10 bases align to TRBD1. Germline trimming cut 4 bases from V and 2 bases from J; bases unmatched to any gene: 5. Looked up from germline, CDR1 is SGDLS and CDR2 is YYNGEE. This CDR3 is built from 16 residues. The CDR3 DNA sequence: TGTGCCAGCAGCCTTAGACAGGGGGCGACTAATGAAAAACTGTTTTTT. It is translated as CASSLRQGATNEKLFF.

The V call is TRBV6-1, the J call TRBJ2-7, with 11 bases lining up with TRBD1. This CDR3 has 14 amino acids. Germline V gives CDR1 MNHNS, CDR2 SASEGT. V shed 6 bases and J 3 bases; nucleotides not matched to a gene: 4. CDR3: CASRGTGGHYEQYF. CDR3 nucleotides: TGTGCCAGCAGGGGGACAGGGGGACACTACGAGCAGTACTTC.

The V and J genes are TRBV5-6 and TRBJ2-3, with TRBD2 identical over 8 bases. V was pared by 4 bases and J by 4 bases, with 14 bases of the junction left unmatched. Per germline, CDR1 SGHDT and CDR2 YYEEEE. The CDR3 runs to 17 residues. The CDR3 is CASSGIRPGGPADTQYF. The CDR3 DNA reads TGTGCCAGCAGCGGGATCCGGCCGGGAGGGCCAGCAGATACGCAGTATTTT.

The chain is built from TRBV25-1 and TRBJ1-4; D is possibly TRBD1 (5 bases). Trimming removed 4 bases at V and 0 bases at J, with 15 bases between. Germline assignment: CDR1 MGHDK and CDR2 SYGVNS. This CDR3 is built from 17 residues. The CDR3 sequence: CASSGRAGYATNEKLFF. The CDR3 nucleotides are TGTGCCAGCAGTGGGAGAGCAGGGTATGCAACTAATGAAAAACTGTTTTTT. Combining the CDR3 with reference TRBV25-1 and TRBJ1-4 gives the whole variable domain EADIYQTPRYLVIGTGKKITLECSQTMGHDKMYWYQQDPGMELHLIHYSYGVNSTEKGDLSSESTVSRIRTEHFPLTLESARPSHTSQYLCASSGRAGYATNEKLFFGSGTQLSVL.